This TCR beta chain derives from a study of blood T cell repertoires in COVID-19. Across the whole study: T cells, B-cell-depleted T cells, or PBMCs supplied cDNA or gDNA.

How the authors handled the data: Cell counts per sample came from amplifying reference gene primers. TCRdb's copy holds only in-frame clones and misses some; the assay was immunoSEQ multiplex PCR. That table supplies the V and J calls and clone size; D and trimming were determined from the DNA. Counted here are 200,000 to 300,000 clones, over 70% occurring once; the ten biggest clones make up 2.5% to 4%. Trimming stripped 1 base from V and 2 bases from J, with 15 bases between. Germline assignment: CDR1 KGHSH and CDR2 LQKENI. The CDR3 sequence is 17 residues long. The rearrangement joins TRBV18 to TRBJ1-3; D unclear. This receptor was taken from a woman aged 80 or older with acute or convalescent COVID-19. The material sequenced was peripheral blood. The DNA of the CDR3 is TGTGCCAGCTCACCACGTGCCGAATCGAACACTGGAAACACCATATATTTT. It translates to CASSPRAESNTGNTIYF.